These 27 T cell receptor beta chains were all obtained from the same sample, sequenced in a study of blood T cells in healthy people across ages (dated by TCRdb to between 2015 and 2017). Library generation was performed with 5' RACE. The data were produced on an Illumina HiSeq 2500. A second PCR of roughly 6 to 11 cycles was run with a J-beta primer mix and a sample-barcoded 5' primer. TCRdb reanalyzed the raw reads on its own, using fastp at Q25 for trimming and MiXCR for clone calling, and kept in-frame beta chains. Rows with a matching CDR3 protein are joined into one entry that keeps the most common DNA and genes. In all, the sample holds about 1,800,000 distinct CDR3 sequences, and over 25% of those were seen once. 7.7% of the sample goes to the ten largest clones. Sequencing was performed on blood. Receptors originate from a woman aged 25 to 39 in good health.

This clonotype has a handful of counts. This chain joins TRBV10-3 and TRBJ2-1; 7 nucleotides align to TRBD2. The germline gives CDR1 ENHRY, CDR2 SYGVKD. Losses at the gene ends were 8 bases for V and 9 bases for J; bases not matched to a gene: 7. This CDR3 region has 12 residues. CDR3 residues: CAISGGGGEQFF. CDR3 bases: TGTGCCATCTCTGGCGGCGGGGGTGAGCAGTTCTTC.

The CDR3 sequence: CSARTGGADTEAFF. The CDR3 DNA reads as TGCAGCGCTAGGACAGGGGGCGCAGACACTGAAGCTTTCTTT. V usage is TRBV29-1 and J usage is TRBJ1-1; 11 bases line up with TRBD1. Trimming removed 7 bases from V and 3 bases from J; junction bases left unmatched: 7. Looked up from germline, CDR1 is SQVTM and CDR2 is ANQGSEA. This CDR3 is 14 amino acids long. Filled out from reference TRBV29-1 and TRBJ1-1, the complete variable domain reads SAVISQKPSRDICQRGTSLTIQCQVDSQVTMMFWYRQQPGQSLTLIATANQGSEATYESGFVIDKFPISRPNLTFSTLTVSNMSPEDSSIYLCSARTGGADTEAFFGQGTRLTVV.

The V call is TRBV2, the J call TRBJ2-7; D gene uncertain. Germline CDR1 SNHLY, CDR2 FYNNEI. The CDR3 loop spans 16 amino acids. Trimming left V 4 bases short and J 4 bases short, with 20 bases between. This CDR3 is CASSAGSPTPPYEQYF. CDR3 bases: TGTGCCAGCAGTGCCGGCAGCCCTACGCCCCCTTACGAGCAGTACTTC.

The sample holds a few counts of this clonotype. The CDR3: CASSWDRGLGNEQFF. The CDR3 coding sequence is TGCGCCAGCAGCTGGGACAGGGGGCTAGGGAATGAGCAGTTCTTC. J is TRBJ2-1 and V is TRBV5-1; TRBD1 agrees at 12 bases. The germline gives CDR1 SGHRS, CDR2 YFSETQ. The V segment lost 3 bases and the J segment 7 bases; nucleotides outside the gene matches: 5. CDR3 length equals 15 residues.

This clonotype was detected ten times or more. The chain has TRBV5-1 and TRBJ2-1, with D possibly called TRBD1 or TRBD2 (6 bases each). The V gene lost 3 bases and the J gene lost 4 bases, with 14 bases spanning the gap. CDR3 length equals 15 residues. CDR1 and CDR2 from the germline V gene are SGHRS and YFSETQ. The CDR3 reads CASSYIGGGYNEQFF. CDR3 coding DNA: TGCGCCAGCAGCTATATCGGGGGCGGTTACAATGAGCAGTTCTTC.

The chain carries TRBV7-8 and TRBJ2-1; tentatively, D is TRBD1 (5 bases). Germline V gene data show CDR1 as SGHVS and CDR2 as FQNEAQ. V was cut by 5 bases and J by 6 bases, with 11 bases left in between. There are 13 residues in the CDR3. The CDR3 bases are TGTGCCAGCAGCGTGACAGTAACCAATGAGCAGTTCTTC. This sequence encodes CASSVTVTNEQFF.

The CDR3 protein is CASSSPIEGNQPQHF. In DNA, the CDR3 is TGTGCCAGCAGTTCTCCTATCGAGGGCAATCAGCCCCAGCATTTT. This sequence joins TRBV6-2 or TRBV6-3 and TRBJ1-5; D uncertain. This CDR3 spans 15 amino acids. V was clipped by 4 bases and J by 2 bases, with 12 bases between them. Germline values: CDR1 MNHEY, CDR2 SVGEGT.

The J gene is TRBJ2-7, the V gene TRBV5-1; perhaps TRBD1 as D (5 bases). Germline V gene lookup returns CDR1 SGHRS and CDR2 YFSETQ. Trimming left V 4 bases short and J 5 bases short, with 7 bases between. The CDR3 has 11 amino acids. Written as DNA, the CDR3 is TGCGCCAGCAGCGACAGCAACGAGCAGTACTTC. Translated, it gives CASSDSNEQYF.

The chain combines TRBV7-2 with TRBJ2-1; 14 bases agree with TRBD2. With 2 bases clipped from V and 10 bases from J, the junction kept 7 bases outside the gene matches. The CDR3 covers 16 residues. Germline V gives CDR1 SGHTA, CDR2 FQGNSA. CDR3 DNA: TGTGCCAGCAGCTTAAGGACTAGCGGGGGGCCAGGGGAGCAGTTCTTC. Amino acid sequence: CASSLRTSGGPGEQFF.

The J gene is TRBJ1-6, the V gene TRBV5-6, with no clear D. V was clipped by 2 bases and J by 0 bases, with 12 bases between them. This CDR3 comprises 17 residues. The germline CDR1 and CDR2 sequences are SGHDT and YYEEEE. In DNA, the CDR3 is TGTGCCAGCAGCTTCTACAGCCTTAGCTCCTATAATTCACCCCTCCACTTT. Residues: CASSFYSLSSYNSPLHF.

The chain recombines TRBV5-1 with TRBJ1-5; 7 positions agree with TRBD1. CDR3 length equals 14 residues. Trimming removed 4 bases from V and 7 bases from J; junction bases left unmatched: 8. Germline-derived CDR1 and CDR2 are SGHRS and YFSETQ. The CDR3 nucleotides read TGCGCCAGCAGCCCGACAGGGAATTGGCAGCCCCAGCATTTT. Its translation: CASSPTGNWQPQHF.

As concerns this clonotype: Relative to the germline gene, one junction end is altered; a read error may explain this. The gene calls are TRBV20-1 and TRBJ2-1, with TRBD2 matching 8 bases. Germline V gene sequence: CDR1 DFQATT, CDR2 SNEGSKA (reference sequence). The CDR3 runs 12 residues. The chain's CDR3 is CSGTSRHNEHFF. The CDR3 DNA sequence: TGCAGTGGGACTAGCAGGCACAATGAGCATTTCTTC.

This chain links TRBV21-1 with TRBJ1-5. TRBV21-1 is described as a pseudogene. CDR3 length: 16 residues. The CDR3 DNA is TGTGCCAGCAGCAAAGATGAGGGACTGCCCAATCAGCCCCAGCATTTT. Translation gives CASSKDEGLPNQPQHF.

The chain carries TRBV7-2 and TRBJ2-2; TRBD1 aligns across 7 bases. Germline V gene sequence: CDR1 SGHTA, CDR2 FQGNSA. This CDR3 spans 16 amino acids. V lost 2 bases and J lost 1; bases outside the gene matches: 4. The DNA of the CDR3 is TGTGCCAGCAGCTTATTAGGGGGCCGGAACACCGGGGAGCTGTTTTTT. This sequence encodes CASSLLGGRNTGELFF.

In its sample, this clonotype was seen a few times. V gene TRBV20-1 combines with J gene TRBJ2-1; 8 bases align to TRBD2. CDR3 length: 12 residues. The germline CDR1 and CDR2 sequences are DFQATT and SNEGSKA (reference sequence). V dropped 6 bases and J dropped 4; count of bases not matched to a gene: 2. The CDR3 DNA reads TGCAGTGCCATAGCGGGGTACAATGAGCAGTTCTTC. As protein: CSAIAGYNEQFF.

This clonotype was seen only a few times. The J gene is TRBJ2-3, the V gene TRBV5-1; D uncertain. V dropped 0 bases and J dropped 1 base, with 9 bases sitting between them. In germline, CDR1 is SGHRS, CDR2 YFSETQ. The CDR3 totals 15 residues. The CDR3 here is CASSLVLPGTDTQYF. CDR3 coding DNA: TGCGCCAGCAGCTTGGTACTCCCTGGCACAGATACGCAGTATTTT.

The CDR3 DNA reads as TGCGCCAGCAGCCTCCCTAGCGGGGGAGAAAATGAGCAGTTCTTC. As protein: CASSLPSGGENEQFF. V and J are TRBV5-1 and TRBJ2-1, with 10 positions matching TRBD2. The junction had 8 bases not matched to a gene; V was cut back by 4 bases and J by 7 bases. The CDR3 spans 15 residues. Germline CDR1 and CDR2: SGHRS and YFSETQ.

As regards this clonotype: At one end, the junction sequence differs from germline, possibly due to a read error. This rearrangement joins TRBV9 to TRBJ2-5; 13 nucleotides match TRBD2. Germline V gene lookup returns CDR1 SGDLS and CDR2 YYNGEE. CDR3 length equals 15 residues. Written as DNA, the CDR3 is TGTGCCAACAGCGAACTAGCGGGGGGGGTGGAGACCCAGTACTTC. Its protein product is CANSELAGGVETQYF.

In this sample, this clonotype turned up a few times. The J gene is TRBJ2-1, the V gene TRBV9; 8 bases are shared with TRBD2. The V gene end was trimmed by 0 bases and the J gene end by 9 bases; junction bases not matched to a gene: 8. This CDR3 has 15 amino acids. Germline loops: CDR1 SGDLS, CDR2 YYNGEE. CDR3 loop: CASSVAGGGYGEQFF. The CDR3 DNA sequence: TGTGCCAGCAGCGTAGCGGGAGGGGGGTATGGTGAGCAGTTCTTC.

This clonotype was recorded many times. The chain carries TRBV7-9 and TRBJ2-1, with 11 bases that match TRBD2. The CDR3 runs 17 residues. Germline loops: CDR1 SEHNR, CDR2 FQNEAQ (reference sequence). Trimming took 3 bases from V and 5 from J; bases not matched to a gene: 9. CDR3 nucleotide sequence: TGTGCCAGCAGCTTTGGGGGGACTAGCGGACGAGACAATGAGCAGTTCTTC. Amino acids: CASSFGGTSGRDNEQFF.

This clonotype was recorded a few times. The chain uses TRBV5-1 and TRBJ2-3, with TRBD2 as a possible D gene (5 bases). The CDR3 totals 13 residues. The germline V gene encodes CDR1 SGHRS and CDR2 YFSETQ. V gave up 10 bases and J gave up 0 bases, with 12 bases separating them. DNA for the CDR3: TGCGCCGCGAGGGAAGGAAGCACAGATACGCAGTATTTT. Its protein is CAAREGSTDTQYF.

This clonotype was recorded at least ten times. J is TRBJ2-7 and V is TRBV12-3 or TRBV12-4; D gene uncertain. With 5 bases removed from V and 2 bases from J, the gap between germline ends came to 10 bases. The CDR3 has 13 amino acids. CDR3 DNA sequence: TGTGCCAGCAGTCACCAGGAGACCTACGAGCAGTACTTC. Amino acids: CASSHQETYEQYF.

The rearrangement uses TRBV20-1 and TRBJ2-1, with 8 bases matching TRBD2. This CDR3 is built from 12 residues. The V gene end was trimmed by 7 bases and the J gene end by 8 bases; junction bases not matched to a gene: 7. CDR1 and CDR2 from the germline V gene are DFQATT and SNEGSKA (reference sequence). CDR3 amino acids: CSVRGGQDEQFF. CDR3 bases: TGCAGTGTCCGGGGGGGCCAGGATGAGCAGTTCTTC.

This chain uses TRBV7-9 with TRBJ2-7; D remains ambiguous. The end of the DNA aligns better with TRBJ2-5, so the J call may be wrong. The CDR3 loop spans 15 amino acids. Per the germline V gene, CDR1 is SEHNR and CDR2 is FQNEAQ (reference sequence). The CDR3 reads CASSLDFQFGETQYF. In DNA, the CDR3 is TGTGCCAGCAGCTTAGATTTTCAGTTCGGAGAGACCCAGTACTTC.

The gene calls are TRBV2 and TRBJ2-7, with TRBD2 identical over 7 bases. The DNA end lines up better with TRBJ2-5; the J call may be wrong. The CDR3 extends over 14 amino acids. CDR1 and CDR2 (germline): SNHLY, FYNNEI. CDR3 residues: CAIRDLAAQETQYF. DNA of the CDR3: TGTGCCATAAGGGACCTAGCGGCACAAGAGACCCAGTACTTC.

This clonotype has only a few counts. The chain links TRBV20-1 to TRBJ2-5; TRBD2 matches 13 bases. The CDR3 is 18 residues long. Trimming took 2 bases from V and 1 from J; bases not matched to a gene: 10. In germline, CDR1 is DFQATT, CDR2 SNEGSKA (reference sequence). Here the CDR3 DNA reads TGCAGTGCTAGACCTCTGACTAGCGGGAGGCCCCCCCAAGAGACCCAGTACTTC. Amino acid sequence: CSARPLTSGRPPQETQYF.

This clonotype showed up many times. Relative to the germline gene, one junction end is altered; a read error may explain this. CDR3 in amino acids: CAISGISPPETQYF. The CDR3 DNA reads as TGTGCCATTAGTGGTATAAGCCCTCCAGAGACCCAGTACTTC. This chain links TRBV10-3 with TRBJ2-5; D unresolved. The CDR3 runs 14 residues. Germline V gene data show CDR1 as ENHRY and CDR2 as SYGVKD.